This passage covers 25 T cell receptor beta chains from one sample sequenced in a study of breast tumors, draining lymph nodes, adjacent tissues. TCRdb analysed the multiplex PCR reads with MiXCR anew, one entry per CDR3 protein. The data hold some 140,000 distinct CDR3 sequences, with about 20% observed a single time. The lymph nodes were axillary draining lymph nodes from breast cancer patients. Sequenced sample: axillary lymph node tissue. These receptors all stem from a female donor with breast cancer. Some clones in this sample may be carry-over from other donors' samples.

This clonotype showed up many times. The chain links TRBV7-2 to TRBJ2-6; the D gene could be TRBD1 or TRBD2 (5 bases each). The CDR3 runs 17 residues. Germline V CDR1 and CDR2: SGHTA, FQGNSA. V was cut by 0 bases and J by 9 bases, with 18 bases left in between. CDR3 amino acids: CASSLAGTSPRGNVLTF. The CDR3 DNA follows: TGTGCCAGCAGCTTAGCGGGGACCTCACCCCGAGGCAACGTCCTGACTTTC.

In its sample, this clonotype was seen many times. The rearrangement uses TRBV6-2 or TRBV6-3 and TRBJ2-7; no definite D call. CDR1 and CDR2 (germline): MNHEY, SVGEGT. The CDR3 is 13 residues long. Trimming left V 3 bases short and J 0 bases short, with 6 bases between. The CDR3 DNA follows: TGTGCCAGCAGTTATCCAGACTCCTACGAGCAGTACTTC. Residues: CASSYPDSYEQYF.

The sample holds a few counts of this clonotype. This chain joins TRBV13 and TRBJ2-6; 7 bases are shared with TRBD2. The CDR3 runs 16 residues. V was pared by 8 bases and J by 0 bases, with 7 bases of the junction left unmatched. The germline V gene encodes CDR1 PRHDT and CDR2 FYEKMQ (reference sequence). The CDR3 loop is CASGRGPHSGANVLTF. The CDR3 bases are TGTGCCAGCGGGAGGGGACCTCACTCTGGGGCCAACGTCCTGACTTTC.

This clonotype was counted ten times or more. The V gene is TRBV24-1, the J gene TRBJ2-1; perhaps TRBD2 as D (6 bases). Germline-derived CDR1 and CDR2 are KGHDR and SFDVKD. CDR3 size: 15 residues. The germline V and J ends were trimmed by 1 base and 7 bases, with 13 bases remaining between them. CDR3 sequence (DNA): TGTGCCACCAGTGATTTAGGCGGGATGGGTAATGAGCAGTTCTTC. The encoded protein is CATSDLGGMGNEQFF.

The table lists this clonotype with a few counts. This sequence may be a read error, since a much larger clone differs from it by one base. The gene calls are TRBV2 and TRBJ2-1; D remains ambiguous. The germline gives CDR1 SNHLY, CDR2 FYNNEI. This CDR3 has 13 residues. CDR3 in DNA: TGTGCCAGCAGTGAGTCAGAAGACACGAGCAGGTCCTTC. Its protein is CASSESEDTSRSF.

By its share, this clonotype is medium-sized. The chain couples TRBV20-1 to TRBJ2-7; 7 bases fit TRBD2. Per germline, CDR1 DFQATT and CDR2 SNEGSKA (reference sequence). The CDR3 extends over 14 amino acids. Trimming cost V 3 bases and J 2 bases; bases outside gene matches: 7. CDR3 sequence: CSARDRDYAYEQYF. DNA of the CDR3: TGCAGTGCTAGGGACCGGGACTATGCCTACGAGCAGTACTTC.

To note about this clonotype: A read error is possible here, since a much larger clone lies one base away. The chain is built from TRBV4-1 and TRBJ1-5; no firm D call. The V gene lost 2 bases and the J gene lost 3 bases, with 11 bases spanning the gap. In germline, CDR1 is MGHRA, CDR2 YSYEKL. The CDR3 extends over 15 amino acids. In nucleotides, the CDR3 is TGCGCCAGCAGCCAAAATTGGGCCCCCAATCAGCCCCAGCATTTT. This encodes CASSQNWAPNQPQHF.

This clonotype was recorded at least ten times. CDR3 coding DNA: TGTGCCAGCAGTCTGTCCAGGGGGCGGGATGAGCAGTTCTTC. It encodes CASSLSRGRDEQFF. The chain recombines TRBV4-2 with TRBJ2-1, with 8 bases matching TRBD1. The CDR3 has 14 amino acids. CDR1 is LGHNA and CDR2 is YNFKEQ in the germline V gene. J was trimmed by 8 bases and V by 6 bases; bases with no gene match: 9.

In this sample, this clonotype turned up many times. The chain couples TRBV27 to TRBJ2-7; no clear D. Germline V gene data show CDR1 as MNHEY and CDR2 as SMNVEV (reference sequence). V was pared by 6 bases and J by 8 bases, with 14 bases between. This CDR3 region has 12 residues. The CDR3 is CASRTSWDQQYF. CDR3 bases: TGTGCCAGCAGAACGAGTTGGGATCAGCAGTACTTC.

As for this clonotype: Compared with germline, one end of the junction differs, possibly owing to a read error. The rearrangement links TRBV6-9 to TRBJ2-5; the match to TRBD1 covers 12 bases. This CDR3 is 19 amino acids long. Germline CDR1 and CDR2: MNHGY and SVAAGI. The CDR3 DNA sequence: TGTGCCAGCAGCTTACAAACAAGTGCCGGGACAGGGGGCCAAGCGACCCAGTACTTC. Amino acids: CASSLQTSAGTGGQATQYF.

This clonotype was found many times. The CDR3 region is CASSLPLAGVREQYF. The CDR3 region has the DNA TGTGCCAGCAGCCTCCCTCTAGCGGGAGTACGTGAGCAGTACTTC. The chain joins TRBV12-3 or TRBV12-4 to TRBJ2-7; 10 nucleotides agree with TRBD2. V lost 6 bases, J lost 7 bases, and 12 bases stayed unmatched. The CDR3 extends over 15 amino acids.

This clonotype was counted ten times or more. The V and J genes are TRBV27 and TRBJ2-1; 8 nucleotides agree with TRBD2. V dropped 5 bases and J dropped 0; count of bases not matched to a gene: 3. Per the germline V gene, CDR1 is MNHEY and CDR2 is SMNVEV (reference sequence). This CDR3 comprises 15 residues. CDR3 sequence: CASSTSGDSYNEQFF. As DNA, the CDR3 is TGTGCCAGCAGTACTAGCGGCGACTCCTACAATGAGCAGTTCTTC.

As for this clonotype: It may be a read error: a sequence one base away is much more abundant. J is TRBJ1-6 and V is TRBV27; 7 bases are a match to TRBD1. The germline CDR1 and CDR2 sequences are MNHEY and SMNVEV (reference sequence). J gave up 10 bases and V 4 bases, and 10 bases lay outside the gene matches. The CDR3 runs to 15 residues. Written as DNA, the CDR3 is TGTGCCAGCAGTTCCTTGACAGGGCCCACGTCACCCCTCCACTTT. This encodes CASSSLTGPTSPLHF.

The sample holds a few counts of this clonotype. The CDR3 bases are TGTGCCAGCTCACCATTTAGGGCTCAGGCGAACACCATATATTTT. Translated: CASSPFRAQANTIYF. The chain employs TRBV18 and TRBJ1-3; D uncertain. The CDR3 consists of 15 residues. V shed 2 bases and J shed 7 bases, with 15 bases lying between them. CDR1 is KGHSH, CDR2 LQKENI, per germline.

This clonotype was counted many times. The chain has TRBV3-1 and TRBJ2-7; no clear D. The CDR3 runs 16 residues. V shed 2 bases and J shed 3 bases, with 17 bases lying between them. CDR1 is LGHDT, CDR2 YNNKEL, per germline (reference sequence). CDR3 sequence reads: CASSQYSGGSGYEQYF. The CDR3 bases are TGTGCCAGCAGCCAATATTCCGGCGGATCGGGCTACGAGCAGTACTTC.

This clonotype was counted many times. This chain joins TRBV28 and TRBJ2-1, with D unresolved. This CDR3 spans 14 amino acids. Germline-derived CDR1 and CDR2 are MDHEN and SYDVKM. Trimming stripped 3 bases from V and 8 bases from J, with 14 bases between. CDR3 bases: TGTGCCAGCAGTTTGGTCCTAGGTCGTGATGAGCAGTTCTTC. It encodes CASSLVLGRDEQFF.

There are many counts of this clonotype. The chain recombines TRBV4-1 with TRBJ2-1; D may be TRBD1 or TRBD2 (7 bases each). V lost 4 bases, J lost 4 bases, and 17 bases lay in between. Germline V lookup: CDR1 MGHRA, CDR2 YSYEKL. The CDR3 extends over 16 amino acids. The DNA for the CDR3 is TGCGCCAGCAGCCCCAAGGGGGCGGGGGTATACAATGAGCAGTTCTTC. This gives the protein CASSPKGAGVYNEQFF.

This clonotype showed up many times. CDR3 amino acids: CATSDTGGGEQFF. DNA of the CDR3: TGTGCCACCAGTGACACCGGGGGCGGTGAGCAGTTCTTC. The chain has TRBV24-1 and TRBJ2-1, with D possibly called TRBD1 or TRBD2 (6 bases each). The germline V gene has CDR1 KGHDR and CDR2 SFDVKD. V lost 4 bases, J lost 9 bases, and 12 bases lay in between. This CDR3 region has 13 residues.

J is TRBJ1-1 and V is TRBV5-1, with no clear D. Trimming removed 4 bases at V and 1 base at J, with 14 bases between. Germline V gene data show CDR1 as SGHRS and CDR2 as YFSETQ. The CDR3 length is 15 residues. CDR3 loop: CASSLNGNSNTEAFF. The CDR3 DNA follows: TGCGCCAGCAGCCTCAATGGTAACTCGAACACTGAAGCTTTCTTT. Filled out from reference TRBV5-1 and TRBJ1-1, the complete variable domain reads KAGVTQTPRYLIKTRGQQVTLSCSPISGHRSVSWYQQTPGQGLQFLFEYFSETQRNKGNFPGRFSGRQFSNSRSEMNVSTLELGDSALYLCASSLNGNSNTEAFFGQGTRLTVV.

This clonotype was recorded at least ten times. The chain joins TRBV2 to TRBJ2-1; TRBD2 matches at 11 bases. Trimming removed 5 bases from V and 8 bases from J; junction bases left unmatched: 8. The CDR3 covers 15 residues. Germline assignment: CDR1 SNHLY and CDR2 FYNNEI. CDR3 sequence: CASSRLAGLPDEQFF. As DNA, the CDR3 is TGTGCCAGCAGTCGACTAGCGGGACTCCCGGATGAGCAGTTCTTC.

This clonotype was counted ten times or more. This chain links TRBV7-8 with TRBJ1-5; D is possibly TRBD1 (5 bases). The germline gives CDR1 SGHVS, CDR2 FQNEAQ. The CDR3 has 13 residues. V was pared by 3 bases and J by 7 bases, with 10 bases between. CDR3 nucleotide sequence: TGTGCCAGCAGCTTCCAGGGCGGGCAGCCCCAGCATTTT. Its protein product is CASSFQGGQPQHF.

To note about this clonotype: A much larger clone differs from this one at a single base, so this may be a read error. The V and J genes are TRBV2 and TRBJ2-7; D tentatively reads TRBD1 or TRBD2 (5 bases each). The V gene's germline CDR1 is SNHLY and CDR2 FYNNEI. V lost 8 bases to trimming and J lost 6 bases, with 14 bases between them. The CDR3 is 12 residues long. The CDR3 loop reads CASYRGYVEQYF. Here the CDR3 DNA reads TGTGCCAGCTACCGGGGCTACGTCGAGCAGTACTTC. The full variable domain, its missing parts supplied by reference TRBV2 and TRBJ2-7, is EPEVTQTPSHQVTQMGQEVILRCVPISNHLYFYWYRQILGQKVEFLVSFYNNEISEKSEIFDDQFSVERPDGSNFTLKIRSTKLEDSAMYFCASYRGYVEQYFGPGTRLTVT.

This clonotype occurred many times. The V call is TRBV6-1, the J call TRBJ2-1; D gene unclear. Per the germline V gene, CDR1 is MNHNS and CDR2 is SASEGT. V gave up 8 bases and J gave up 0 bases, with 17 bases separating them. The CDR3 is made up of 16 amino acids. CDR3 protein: CASGTAAASSYNEQFF. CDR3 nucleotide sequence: TGTGCCAGCGGAACCGCTGCGGCTAGCTCCTACAATGAGCAGTTCTTC.

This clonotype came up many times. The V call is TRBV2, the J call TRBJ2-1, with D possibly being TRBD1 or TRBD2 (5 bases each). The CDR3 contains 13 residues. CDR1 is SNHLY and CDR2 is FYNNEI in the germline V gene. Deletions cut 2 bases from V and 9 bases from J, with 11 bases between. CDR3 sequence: CASSEYRDGEQFF. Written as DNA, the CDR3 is TGTGCCAGCAGTGAATATAGGGACGGTGAGCAGTTCTTC. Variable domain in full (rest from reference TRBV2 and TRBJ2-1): EPEVTQTPSHQVTQMGQEVILRCVPISNHLYFYWYRQILGQKVEFLVSFYNNEISEKSEIFDDQFSVERPDGSNFTLKIRSTKLEDSAMYFCASSEYRDGEQFFGPGTRLTVL.

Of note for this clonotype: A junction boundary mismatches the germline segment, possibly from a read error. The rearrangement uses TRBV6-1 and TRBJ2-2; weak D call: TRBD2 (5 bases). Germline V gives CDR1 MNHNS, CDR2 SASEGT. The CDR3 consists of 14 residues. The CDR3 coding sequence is TGTGCCAGCAGTGGGCGAACGGGCACCGGGGAGCTGCTTTTT. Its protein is CASSGRTGTGELLF.